This TCR beta chain was retrieved from a study of T cell responses to AZD1222 COVID-19 vaccine. At the level of the study: Timing groups of about 4 and about 12 weeks for second doses were pooled.

This clone appeared once. Antigen: not known. Only in-frame clones appear in the TCRdb table, and some are missing; sequencing was by immunoSEQ multiplex PCR. The data hold 110,000 or so clones, with around nine tenths observed a single time. Whole-study findings and limits: In a largely white British group with more females than males, clonal diversity was possibly underestimated.

Losses at the gene ends were 4 bases for V and 7 bases for J; bases not matched to a gene: 7. CDR3 length equals 16 residues. Germline CDR1 reads SGHNT; CDR2 reads YYREEE (reference sequence). This chain uses TRBV5-4 with TRBJ2-1, with 14 positions matching TRBD2. The source is an adult in good health. Sequencing was performed on peripheral blood, taken on day 0 of AZD1222 vaccination. The CDR3, as DNA: TGTGCCAGCAGCCAACCCCGGACTAGCGGGAGGAATGAGCAGTTCTTC. This translates into CASSQPRTSGRNEQFF. Full variable domain (rest looked up from reference TRBV5-4 and TRBJ2-1): ETGVTQSPTHLIKTRGQQVTLRCSSQSGHNTVSWYQQALGQGPQFIFQYYREEENGRGNFPPRFSGLQFPNYSSELNVNALELDDSALYLCASSQPRTSGRNEQFFGPGTRLTVL.